The 22 T cell receptor beta chains listed next were all sequenced from one sample in a study of blood T cell repertoires in COVID-19. Using immunoSEQ multiplex PCR, the repertoire was profiled, and TCRdb retains in-frame clones only, with some absent. The repertoire holds 65,000 to 80,000 clones, with approximately 85% as singletons. Sequencing used peripheral blood. These receptors originate from a human donor in a cohort sampled during active COVID-19.

The chain carries TRBV4-2 and TRBJ2-3, with D possibly matching TRBD2 (7 bases). Germline V gene lookup returns CDR1 LGHNA and CDR2 YNFKEQ. V dropped 0 bases and J dropped 5 bases, with 15 bases sitting between them. This CDR3 contains 16 residues. The CDR3 is CASSQEGGAVGDTQYF. The CDR3 DNA follows: TGTGCCAGCAGCCAAGAAGGGGGGGCGGTGGGAGATACGCAGTATTTT.

The chain is built from TRBV18 and TRBJ2-7; D is undetermined. Trimming took off 3 bases at V and 4 bases at J, with 4 bases between the two ends. The CDR3 covers 11 residues. The V gene's germline CDR1 is KGHSH and CDR2 LQKENI. The CDR3 spells CASSPGYEQYF. The CDR3 DNA is TGTGCCAGCTCACCCGGGTACGAGCAGTACTTC.

This chain joins TRBV6-4 and TRBJ2-1; 11 positions match TRBD2. Looked up from germline, CDR1 is MRHNA and CDR2 is SNTAGT. Germline trimming cut 5 bases from V and 6 bases from J; bases unmatched to any gene: 6. The CDR3 spans 15 residues. CDR3 loop: CASSKGTSGSNEQFF. The CDR3 DNA sequence: TGTGCCAGCAGTAAAGGGACTAGCGGTTCCAATGAGCAGTTCTTC.

The chain is built from TRBV2 and TRBJ2-2, with 10 bases fitting TRBD1. The CDR3 loop spans 14 amino acids. Per the germline V gene, CDR1 is SNHLY and CDR2 is FYNNEI. Losses at the gene ends were 7 bases for V and 5 bases for J; bases not matched to a gene: 4. The DNA of the CDR3 is TGTGCCAGCATAAGGACAGGGGGTACCGGGGAGCTGTTTTTT. Protein: CASIRTGGTGELFF. Based on the CDR3 plus reference TRBV2 and TRBJ2-2, the full variable domain is EPEVTQTPSHQVTQMGQEVILRCVPISNHLYFYWYRQILGQKVEFLVSFYNNEISEKSEIFDDQFSVERPDGSNFTLKIRSTKLEDSAMYFCASIRTGGTGELFFGEGSRLTVL.

The chain uses TRBV6-5 and TRBJ1-2; D not certain. From germline, CDR1 is MNHEY and CDR2 SVGAGI. The ends were cut back, 7 bases at V and 3 bases at J, with 15 bases in the middle. The CDR3 sequence is 14 residues long. The CDR3 bases are TGTGCCAGCACCGCACAGTCAGCGGACTATGGCTACACCTTC. Translation: CASTAQSADYGYTF.

This chain links TRBV19 with TRBJ2-4, with D hard to call. V gave up 5 bases and J gave up 0 bases, with 8 bases separating them. This CDR3 spans 14 amino acids. Germline CDR1 LNHDA, CDR2 SQIVND (reference sequence). The CDR3 spells CASSSPGAKNIQYF. CDR3 bases: TGTGCCAGTAGTTCGCCAGGAGCCAAAAACATTCAGTACTTC.

The V call is TRBV5-6, the J call TRBJ2-5; the D gene is possibly TRBD1 (5 bases). The V end was cut by 4 bases, the J end by 2 bases, with 15 bases between. This CDR3 contains 15 residues. Germline loops: CDR1 SGHDT, CDR2 YYEEEE. CDR3 sequence reads: CASSDSRQGQETQYF. The CDR3 region has the DNA TGTGCCAGCAGCGATTCGAGGCAGGGACAAGAGACCCAGTACTTC. Full variable domain (remainder filled in from reference TRBV5-6 and TRBJ2-5): DAGVTQSPTHLIKTRGQQVTLRCSPKSGHDTVSWYQQALGQGPQFIFQYYEEEERQRGNFPDRFSGHQFPNYSSELNVNALLLGDSALYLCASSDSRQGQETQYFGPGTRLLVL.

This clone has a handful of counts. The rearrangement uses TRBV4-2 and TRBJ1-2, with TRBD1 matching 12 bases. Germline-derived CDR1 and CDR2 are LGHNA and YNFKEQ. V shed 1 base, J shed 2 bases, and the junction held 8 bases outside the gene matches. This CDR3 is built from 18 residues. As DNA, the CDR3 is TGTGCCAGCAGCCAAGCGGGCGGGACAGGGGGCTTAAACTATGGCTACACCTTC. It codes for CASSQAGGTGGLNYGYTF.

The gene calls are TRBV5-1 and TRBJ1-1; TRBD1 matches at 8 bases. The V gene end was trimmed by 6 bases and the J gene end by 8 bases; junction bases not matched to a gene: 9. This CDR3 is built from 13 residues. CDR1 SGHRS and CDR2 YFSETQ come from the germline V gene. The chain's CDR3 is CASTYRQGTEAFF. DNA for the CDR3: TGCGCCAGCACCTACAGACAGGGGACGGAAGCTTTCTTT. Full variable domain (rest looked up from reference TRBV5-1 and TRBJ1-1): KAGVTQTPRYLIKTRGQQVTLSCSPISGHRSVSWYQQTPGQGLQFLFEYFSETQRNKGNFPGRFSGRQFSNSRSEMNVSTLELGDSALYLCASTYRQGTEAFFGQGTRLTVV.

The V gene is TRBV6-5, the J gene TRBJ1-5; 10 nucleotides line up with TRBD1. CDR3 length equals 15 residues. In germline, CDR1 is MNHEY, CDR2 SVGAGI. V lost 7 bases and J lost 6; bases outside the gene matches: 9. The chain's CDR3 is CASTSDRGRSQPQHF. DNA for the CDR3: TGTGCCAGCACCTCTGACAGGGGGCGAAGTCAGCCCCAGCATTTT.

CDR3 region: CASGLVTRGPNSYEQYF. The CDR3 DNA is TGTGCTAGTGGTTTGGTAACGAGGGGGCCAAACTCCTACGAGCAGTACTTC. The chain employs TRBV12-5 and TRBJ2-7, with 7 positions matching TRBD1. The CDR3 has 17 residues. V lost 0 bases, J lost 0 bases, and 8 bases stayed unmatched. The V gene's germline CDR1 is LGHNT and CDR2 FRNRAP. The full variable domain, its missing parts supplied by reference TRBV12-5 and TRBJ2-7, is DARVTQTPRHKVTEMGQEVTMRCQPILGHNTVFWYRQTMMQGLELLAYFRNRAPLDDSGMPKDRFSAEMPDATLATLKIQPSEPRDSAVYFCASGLVTRGPNSYEQYFGPGTRLTVT.

The chain couples TRBV5-1 to TRBJ1-1; a possible D gene is TRBD1 (5 bases). Trimming removed 3 bases from V and 3 bases from J, with 15 bases in between. Looked up from germline, CDR1 is SGHRS and CDR2 is YFSETQ. The CDR3 loop spans 15 amino acids. Here the CDR3 reads CASSSRGGRDTEAFF. The DNA of the CDR3 is TGCGCCAGCAGCTCCCGGGGGGGTCGCGACACTGAAGCTTTCTTT.

The rearrangement joins TRBV3-1 (or the pseudogene TRBV3-2) to TRBJ1-6; TRBD1 matches at 8 bases. CDR3 length equals 14 residues. Germline V CDR1 and CDR2: LGHDT, YNNKEL (reference sequence). The ends lost 7 bases at V and 9 bases at J; junction bases unmatched: 8. The CDR3 is CASNKGQVGSPLHF. The CDR3 DNA follows: TGTGCCAGCAACAAGGGACAGGTCGGTTCACCCCTCCACTTT.

This chain uses TRBV18 with TRBJ2-3, with 7 nucleotides matching TRBD1. The length of the CDR3 is 16 residues. V shed 2 bases and J 0 bases; nucleotides not matched to a gene: 5. Germline CDR1 and CDR2: KGHSH and LQKENI. The CDR3 nucleotides are TGTGCCAGCTCACCAGCAGACAGGGTTAGCACAGATACGCAGTATTTT. Its translation: CASSPADRVSTDTQYF.

The DNA for the CDR3 is TGTGCCACCAGCAGAGTAGGAGGACTAGCGGGGGTAACCGGGGAGCTGTTTTTT. The encoded protein is CATSRVGGLAGVTGELFF. The V and J genes are TRBV15 and TRBJ2-2, with TRBD2 matching 13 bases. Germline V gene data show CDR1 as LNHNV and CDR2 as YYDKDF (reference sequence). Germline trimming cut 1 base from V and 5 bases from J; bases unmatched to any gene: 7. CDR3 length equals 18 residues.

The rearrangement joins TRBV4-1 to TRBJ1-6, with D unclear. Germline V gene sequence: CDR1 MGHRA, CDR2 YSYEKL. V was trimmed by 5 bases and J by 0 bases, leaving 8 bases between them. The CDR3 covers 15 residues. The DNA of the CDR3 is TGCGCCAGCAGCAGAGGTTCCTCCTATAATTCACCCCTCCACTTT. This codes for CASSRGSSYNSPLHF.

The chain employs TRBV7-2 and TRBJ1-5; D is uncertain. Germline CDR1 reads SGHTA; CDR2 reads FQGNSA. V was shortened by 1 base and J by 4 bases, with 5 bases between the two germline ends. The CDR3 spans 13 residues. The CDR3 region is CASSLGRNQPQHF. As DNA, the CDR3 is TGTGCCAGCAGCTTAGGGAGGAATCAGCCCCAGCATTTT.

The count of this clone is one. The chain employs TRBV3-1 (or the pseudogene TRBV3-2) and TRBJ1-2; D remains unclear. V was shortened by 1 base and J by 7 bases, with 4 bases between the two germline ends. The germline V gene has CDR1 LGHDT and CDR2 YNNKEL (reference sequence). CDR3 length: 11 residues. CDR3 sequence (DNA): TGTGCCAGCAGCCAAGGGGCTGGCTACACCTTC. Translating it yields CASSQGAGYTF.

This chain joins TRBV5-8 and TRBJ2-7; perhaps TRBD2 as D (7 bases). Germline V lookup: CDR1 SGHTS, CDR2 YDEGEE. The CDR3 totals 17 residues. The V end lost 7 bases, the J end lost 7 bases, and 30 bases lay between the germline ends. DNA of the CDR3: TGTGCCAGCGGCCTAGGGGGGGGAGACACTACGTCTGGAGAGCAGTACTTC. The encoded protein is CASGLGGGDTTSGEQYF. Based on the CDR3 plus reference TRBV5-8 and TRBJ2-7, the full variable domain is EAGVTQSPTHLIKTRGQQATLRCSPISGHTSVYWYQQALGLGLQFLLWYDEGEERNRGNFPPRFSGRQFPNYSSELNVNALELEDSALYLCASGLGGGDTTSGEQYFGPGTRLTVT.

This clone was picked up a small number of times. J is TRBJ2-2 and V is TRBV11-2, with a tentative D call TRBD2 (5 bases). This CDR3 has 12 amino acids. CDR1 and CDR2 from the germline V gene are SGHAT and FQNNGV. V was pared by 5 bases and J by 7 bases, with 8 bases between. CDR3 DNA sequence: TGTGCCAGCAGCCGACGGGGCGGGGAGCTGTTTTTT. Translating it yields CASSRRGGELFF.

The chain is built from TRBV14 and TRBJ1-1, with a tentative D call TRBD1 (6 bases). Trimming removed 1 base at V and 10 bases at J, with 10 bases between. This CDR3 has 12 amino acids. Germline V gene data show CDR1 as SGHDN and CDR2 as FVKESK. CDR3 protein: CASSQGLGGAFF. In DNA, the CDR3 is TGTGCCAGCAGCCAAGGGTTAGGGGGAGCTTTCTTT.

V and J are TRBV12-3 or TRBV12-4 and TRBJ2-1; D remains unclear. This CDR3 comprises 12 residues. Trimming cost V 1 base and J 8 bases, with 6 bases left between them. The CDR3 loop is CASSLVGYEQFF. The CDR3 coding sequence is TGTGCCAGCAGTTTAGTTGGCTATGAGCAGTTCTTC.